What follows are 25 T cell receptor beta chains derived from one specimen sequenced in a study of shared clonotypes between healthy human individuals (dated by TCRdb to 2018 to 2021). The library was made by the immunoSEQ multiplex PCR assay. The table was pulled from immuneACCESS by TCRdb, which kept in-frame rearrangements only. Such tables lose some clones; where checked, under half of the loss comes from unresolved V genes, and the rest has no known cause. The sample table contains 2 million to 2.5 million clones; only one count was recorded for 93% of them. The ten largest account for about 0.38% of the sample. Input material: naive CD4+ T cells from PBMCs. This specimen's cell subset or site label, interpreted: CD45RA+ positively selected. Receptor source: a man between 18 and 35 years old in good health. Some clones in this sample may be carry-over from other donors' samples.

In regard to this clone: The sample holds other DNA sequences that translate to the same CDR3. CDR3 residues: CASSLLGPYEQYF. CDR3 DNA sequence: TGTGCCAGCAGTTTATTAGGCCCCTACGAGCAGTACTTC. V gene TRBV28 combines with J gene TRBJ2-7, with unresolved D. The germline gives CDR1 MDHEN, CDR2 SYDVKM. With 1 base removed from V and 2 bases from J, the gap between germline ends came to 6 bases. The CDR3 spans 13 residues.

This chain connects TRBV9 to TRBJ2-7, with 12 bases identical to TRBD2. The CDR3 covers 15 residues. Germline V gives CDR1 SGDLS, CDR2 YYNGEE. The V segment lost 0 bases and the J segment 5 bases; nucleotides outside the gene matches: 3. The CDR3 reads CASSVGLAGDHEQYF. The CDR3, as DNA: TGTGCCAGCAGCGTAGGACTAGCGGGAGATCACGAGCAGTACTTC.

The chain joins TRBV11-2 to TRBJ2-7; D may be TRBD2 (6 bases). Germline assignment: CDR1 SGHAT and CDR2 FQNNGV. Deletions cut 5 bases from V and 5 bases from J, with 16 bases between. The CDR3 has 14 amino acids. CDR3 sequence: CASSLHQAGNEQYF. Here the CDR3 DNA reads TGTGCCAGCAGCCTCCACCAGGCGGGGAACGAGCAGTACTTC. Complete variable domain (other parts from reference TRBV11-2 and TRBJ2-7): EAGVAQSPRYKIIEKRQSVAFWCNPISGHATLYWYQQILGQGPKLLIQFQNNGVVDDSQLPKDRFSAERLKGVDSTLKIQPAKLEDSAVYLCASSLHQAGNEQYFGPGTRLTVT.

The CDR3: CASSLGSGAGDTQYF. The CDR3 region has the DNA TGTGCCAGCAGCTTAGGTTCGGGAGCAGGAGATACGCAGTATTTT. The chain carries TRBV7-9 and TRBJ2-3, with a tentative D call TRBD2 (6 bases). V lost 1 base and J 5 bases, leaving 13 bases between the germline ends. Looked up from germline, CDR1 is SEHNR and CDR2 is FQNEAQ (reference sequence). The CDR3 covers 15 residues.

This chain links TRBV29-1 with TRBJ2-3; the match to TRBD2 covers 7 bases. The CDR3 spans 16 residues. The J segment lost 3 bases and the V segment lost 4 bases, leaving 13 bases of the junction unmatched. Germline CDR1 SQVTM, CDR2 ANQGSEA. In DNA, the CDR3 is TGCAGCGTTGTTGTGGGAGCCACGGGGGGAACAGATACGCAGTATTTT. It translates to CSVVVGATGGTDTQYF.

The chain couples TRBV28 to TRBJ2-7; 9 bases line up with TRBD2. This CDR3 is 15 amino acids long. V dropped 6 bases and J dropped 2; count of bases not matched to a gene: 8. Germline assignment: CDR1 MDHEN and CDR2 SYDVKM. As DNA, the CDR3 is TGTGCCAGCAGGATCCTTGGCGGGAGGGCCTACGAGCAGTACTTC. This gives the protein CASRILGGRAYEQYF.

V gene TRBV5-1 combines with J gene TRBJ2-3, with 11 positions matching TRBD2. The germline V gene has CDR1 SGHRS and CDR2 YFSETQ. The CDR3 contains 15 residues. The J segment lost 3 bases and the V segment lost 6 bases, leaving 6 bases of the junction unmatched. In nucleotides, the CDR3 is TGCGCCAGCAAAGATAGCGGGAGGGTAACAGATACGCAGTATTTT. Its protein is CASKDSGRVTDTQYF. The full variable domain, in which reference TRBV5-1 and TRBJ2-3 provide the parts outside the CDR3, is KAGVTQTPRYLIKTRGQQVTLSCSPISGHRSVSWYQQTPGQGLQFLFEYFSETQRNKGNFPGRFSGRQFSNSRSEMNVSTLELGDSALYLCASKDSGRVTDTQYFGPGTRLTVL.

The chain uses TRBV6-6 and TRBJ2-1, with unresolved D. In germline, CDR1 is MNHNY, CDR2 SVGAGI (reference sequence). Between the trimmed V and J ends, which lost 5 bases and 5 bases, there was a span of 7 bases. The CDR3 covers 12 residues. The CDR3 sequence is CASSAANNEQFF. CDR3 nucleotide sequence: TGTGCCAGCAGTGCAGCTAACAATGAGCAGTTCTTC.

CDR3 DNA sequence: TGTGCCAGCAGTCAGATTGTAGGCTCCTACAATGAGCAGTTCTTC. It specifies CASSQIVGSYNEQFF. The chain couples TRBV6-6 to TRBJ2-1; D ambiguous. The CDR3 is made up of 15 amino acids. Trimming took off 5 bases at V and 0 bases at J, with 11 bases between the two ends. Germline V gene lookup returns CDR1 MNHNY and CDR2 SVGAGI (reference sequence).

The chain recombines TRBV30 with TRBJ2-1, with 9 bases aligning to TRBD2. CDR1 is GTSNPN and CDR2 is SVGIG in the germline V gene (reference sequence). J lost 2 bases, V lost 3 bases, and 5 bases had no gene match. The CDR3 is 15 amino acids. As DNA, the CDR3 is TGTGCCTGGAGAGGAGCGGGAGGCCCCTACAATGAGCAGTTCTTC. It is translated as CAWRGAGGPYNEQFF.

J is TRBJ2-1 and V is TRBV5-1; 9 nucleotides match TRBD1. Per the germline V gene, CDR1 is SGHRS and CDR2 is YFSETQ. V lost 2 bases to trimming and J lost 6 bases; unmatched junction nucleotides: 9. The CDR3 runs to 16 residues. The CDR3 DNA reads TGCGCCAGCAGCTTCTCAGGGACAGGGTTGGGCAATGAGCAGTTCTTC. Translating it yields CASSFSGTGLGNEQFF.

As regards this clone: The sample carries other DNA sequences with the same CDR3. The chain combines TRBV4-1 with TRBJ2-1; D gene unclear. The CDR3 is 15 residues long. Germline CDR1 reads MGHRA; CDR2 reads YSYEKL. The germline V and J ends were trimmed by 0 bases and 1 base, with 7 bases remaining between them. The CDR3 loop reads CASSQDPGSYNEQFF. The CDR3 nucleotides are TGCGCCAGCAGCCAAGATCCTGGGTCCTACAATGAGCAGTTCTTC.

The chain combines TRBV9 with TRBJ2-5; D gene uncertain. In germline, CDR1 is SGDLS, CDR2 YYNGEE. This CDR3 region has 13 residues. V dropped 0 bases and J dropped 5 bases, with 8 bases sitting between them. The CDR3 DNA follows: TGTGCCAGCAGCGTAGGGGTTTCCGAGACCCAGTACTTC. This translates into CASSVGVSETQYF.

The rearrangement joins TRBV28 to TRBJ2-4; 7 bases align to TRBD2. The ends lost 6 bases at V and 6 bases at J; junction bases unmatched: 11. Germline V gives CDR1 MDHEN, CDR2 SYDVKM. The CDR3 spans 15 residues. The CDR3, as DNA: TGTGCCAGCAGCCGTATGGGGGAGGGAGGAAACATTCAGTACTTC. Amino acid sequence: CASSRMGEGGNIQYF.

V usage is TRBV28 and J usage is TRBJ2-3; D ambiguous. Between the trimmed V and J ends, which lost 3 bases and 4 bases, there was a span of 8 bases. This CDR3 is built from 13 residues. The germline V gene encodes CDR1 MDHEN and CDR2 SYDVKM. Written as DNA, the CDR3 is TGTGCCAGCAGTTTCATGGTGTCAGATACGCAGTATTTT. This encodes CASSFMVSDTQYF.

The chain links TRBV28 to TRBJ2-3; 10 nucleotides line up with TRBD1. Germline V gene lookup returns CDR1 MDHEN and CDR2 SYDVKM. The CDR3 loop spans 16 amino acids. Trimming cost V 5 bases and J 6 bases; bases outside gene matches: 11. CDR3 sequence reads: CASSDRDRGVWDTQYF. The CDR3 nucleotides are TGTGCCAGCAGTGACCGGGACAGGGGTGTTTGGGATACGCAGTATTTT.

This clone came up once. J is TRBJ1-3 and V is TRBV6-1, with 7 bases aligning to TRBD1. Unmatched junction bases numbered 13, after V lost 8 bases and J lost 15 bases. Germline V gene sequence: CDR1 MNHNS, CDR2 SASEGT. This CDR3 has 12 residues. CDR3 amino acids: CASRIISGTEYF. The CDR3 DNA reads TGTGCCAGCCGCATAATAAGCGGGACAGAATATTTT.

CDR3 residues: CASSARGNTGELFF. As DNA, the CDR3 is TGTGCCAGCTCAGCGAGGGGGAACACCGGGGAGCTGTTTTTT. The chain joins TRBV18 to TRBJ2-2; D tentatively reads TRBD1 or TRBD2 (5 bases each). Germline CDR1 reads KGHSH; CDR2 reads LQKENI. This CDR3 is built from 14 residues. The V end was cut by 5 bases, the J end by 1 base, with 8 bases between.

This clone was seen once. The chain employs TRBV6-6 and TRBJ2-2, with a weak D call TRBD1 (6 bases). V lost 8 bases, J lost 1 base, and 17 bases lay in between. This CDR3 spans 16 amino acids. Germline V gene lookup returns CDR1 MNHNY and CDR2 SVGAGI (reference sequence). The CDR3 here is CASLQGQKLNTGELFF. CDR3 nucleotide sequence: TGTGCCAGCCTTCAAGGACAGAAACTGAACACCGGGGAGCTGTTTTTT.

V is TRBV7-2 and J is TRBJ2-4, with D perhaps matching TRBD1 or TRBD2 (5 bases each). The germline V gene encodes CDR1 SGHTA and CDR2 FQGNSA. The CDR3 runs to 16 residues. V lost 2 bases and J lost 6, with 17 bases in between. The DNA for the CDR3 is TGTGCCAGCAGCTTAAGTCGCGACCCGAGGGGAAACATTCAGTACTTC. It is translated as CASSLSRDPRGNIQYF. The full variable domain, rest sourced from reference TRBV7-2 and TRBJ2-4, is GAGVSQSPSNKVTEKGKDVELRCDPISGHTALYWYRQSLGQGLEFLIYFQGNSAPDKSGLPSDRFSAERTGGSVSTLTIQRTQQEDSAVYLCASSLSRDPRGNIQYFGAGTRLSVL.

The chain couples TRBV19 to TRBJ1-1; D is possibly TRBD1 (6 bases). Trimming removed 9 bases at V and 10 bases at J, with 24 bases between. CDR3 length equals 14 residues. Germline CDR1 and CDR2: LNHDA and SQIVND (reference sequence). This CDR3 is CASRNKTGPIRAFF. The CDR3, as DNA: TGTGCCAGCCGGAATAAGACAGGACCTATTCGAGCTTTCTTT.

The chain couples TRBV5-1 to TRBJ2-3; 9 bases align to TRBD2. The germline V gene has CDR1 SGHRS and CDR2 YFSETQ. The CDR3 contains 17 residues. The J segment lost 5 bases and the V segment lost 0 bases, leaving 10 bases of the junction unmatched. The CDR3 here is CASSLATSGLRRDTQYF. In nucleotides, the CDR3 is TGCGCCAGCAGCTTGGCTACTAGCGGGTTGAGGAGAGATACGCAGTATTTT.

The chain employs TRBV5-1 and TRBJ2-3; 10 positions match TRBD1. The CDR3 totals 16 residues. CDR1 and CDR2 (germline): SGHRS, YFSETQ. V shed 4 bases and J 0 bases; nucleotides not matched to a gene: 5. The CDR3 spells CASSEGTGDSTDTQYF. CDR3 sequence (DNA): TGCGCCAGCAGCGAGGGGACAGGGGATAGCACAGATACGCAGTATTTT. Using reference TRBV5-1 and TRBJ2-3 for the parts outside the CDR3, the full variable domain is KAGVTQTPRYLIKTRGQQVTLSCSPISGHRSVSWYQQTPGQGLQFLFEYFSETQRNKGNFPGRFSGRQFSNSRSEMNVSTLELGDSALYLCASSEGTGDSTDTQYFGPGTRLTVL.

The chain combines TRBV7-2 with TRBJ2-1; 11 nucleotides agree with TRBD2. The V segment lost 1 base and the J segment 4 bases; nucleotides outside the gene matches: 3. Per the germline V gene, CDR1 is SGHTA and CDR2 is FQGNSA. The CDR3 extends over 16 amino acids. CDR3 sequence: CASSLGLAGRYNEQFF. In nucleotides, the CDR3 is TGTGCCAGCAGCTTAGGACTAGCGGGGCGATACAATGAGCAGTTCTTC.

Concerning this clone: Other DNA sequences within the sample encode an identical CDR3. The chain is built from TRBV5-4 and TRBJ1-3, with D perhaps matching TRBD1 (5 bases). This CDR3 has 15 residues. Germline values: CDR1 SGHNT, CDR2 YYREEE (reference sequence). Trimming removed 0 bases at V and 0 bases at J, with 7 bases between. The CDR3 sequence: CASSLGGLSGNTIYF. The DNA of the CDR3 is TGTGCCAGCAGCTTGGGGGGCCTCTCTGGAAACACCATATATTTT.